A single sample gave rise to the 31 T cell receptor beta chains below, sequenced in a study of blood T cells in healthy people across ages. It was with a sample-barcoded 5' primer and a J-beta primer mix that a second PCR of about 7 to 12 cycles was run. In TCRdb, the 5' RACE reads were re-called with MiXCR into one record per CDR3 protein. There are over 1,500,000 distinct CDR3 sequences in the sample; around 42% occur only once, and roughly 24% lies in the top ten. The sample taken for sequencing was blood. Source of these receptors: a human donor in good health.

This sequence joins TRBV27 and TRBJ1-6, with D uncertain. CDR1 is MNHEY, CDR2 SMNVEV, per germline (reference sequence). The CDR3 runs to 13 residues. V was trimmed by 6 bases and J by 8 bases, leaving 11 bases between them. As DNA, the CDR3 is TGTGCCAGCAGCCCCGTGAGTGATTCACCCCTCCACTTT. Its translation: CASSPVSDSPLHF.

The CDR3 bases are TGTGCTAGTGGTTTGGTACGAGGGGCCACCGGGGAGCTGTTTTTT. It yields the protein CASGLVRGATGELFF. The rearrangement links TRBV12-5 to TRBJ2-2, with D possibly being TRBD1 or TRBD2 (5 bases each). CDR1 LGHNT and CDR2 FRNRAP come from the germline V gene. Trimming took 0 bases from V and 4 from J, leaving 9 bases between them. The length of the CDR3 is 15 residues.

About this clonotype itself: A read error is possible here, since a much larger clone lies one base away. The chain recombines TRBV10-3 with TRBJ2-7, with a possible D match to TRBD2 (6 bases). The J call may be wrong; the DNA end is better matched by TRBJ2-5. CDR3 length equals 15 residues. The germline V gene has CDR1 ENHRY and CDR2 SYGVKD. Written as DNA, the CDR3 is TGTGCCATCAGTGTGGCCTTTGGAGGGGAAGAGACCCAGTACTTC. This sequence encodes CAISVAFGGEETQYF.

Details on this clonotype: Mismatch with germline at one junction end may stem from a read error. The V gene is TRBV6-5, the J gene TRBJ2-5; no definite D call. CDR1 MNHEY and CDR2 SVGAGI come from the germline V gene. This CDR3 contains 13 residues. CDR3 bases: TGTGCCAGCAGTTACAGAGAGCGAGAGGCCCAGTACTTC. Encoded protein: CASSYREREAQYF.

V usage is TRBV6-2 or TRBV6-3 and J usage is TRBJ2-2; D call uncertain. The CDR3 consists of 14 residues. CDR1 MNHEY and CDR2 SVGEGT come from the germline V gene. The V and J ends lost 4 bases and 3 bases respectively, with 9 bases between them. CDR3 DNA sequence: TGTGCCAGCAGTTTTCATAGGGACACCGGGGAGCTGTTTTTT. This encodes CASSFHRDTGELFF.

This clonotype was recorded a few times. V usage is TRBV7-9 and J usage is TRBJ2-3, with 8 bases identical to TRBD2. The CDR3 is made up of 15 amino acids. V lost 4 bases to trimming and J lost 6 bases; unmatched junction nucleotides: 9. Germline CDR1 and CDR2: SEHNR and FQNEAQ (reference sequence). CDR3 residues: CASSWGLEKTDTQYF. CDR3 DNA sequence: TGTGCCAGCAGCTGGGGACTAGAGAAGACCGATACGCAGTATTTT.

In DNA form, the CDR3 reads TGTGCCATCAGTGAGCCAGCTAGGACAAACTATGGCTACACCTTC. The encoded protein is CAISEPARTNYGYTF. V gene TRBV10-3 combines with J gene TRBJ1-2, with a weak D call TRBD1 (5 bases). V was clipped by 2 bases and J by 2 bases, with 12 bases between them. This CDR3 region has 15 residues. CDR1 ENHRY and CDR2 SYGVKD come from the germline V gene.

The genes are TRBV7-2 and TRBJ2-7; possibly TRBD2 for D (5 bases). V was cut by 1 base and J by 4 bases, with 11 bases left in between. The length of the CDR3 is 14 residues. CDR1 SGHTA and CDR2 FQGNSA come from the germline V gene. CDR3 amino acids: CASSLDERGYEQYF. CDR3 DNA: TGTGCCAGCAGCTTAGACGAGCGCGGGTACGAGCAGTACTTC.

J is TRBJ1-2 and V is TRBV15; 7 bases match TRBD1. The germline gives CDR1 LNHNV, CDR2 YYDKDF (reference sequence). Losses at the gene ends were 2 bases for V and 0 bases for J; bases not matched to a gene: 3. The CDR3 covers 15 residues. The CDR3 nucleotides are TGTGCCACCAGCAGATACAGGGGCGCTAACTATGGCTACACCTTC. Amino acids: CATSRYRGANYGYTF.

The J gene is TRBJ2-6, the V gene TRBV12-3 or TRBV12-4; TRBD1 aligns across 10 bases. CDR3 length: 16 residues. J gave up 2 bases and V 5 bases, and 3 bases lay outside the gene matches. CDR3 protein: CASSQTGGAGANVLTF. In nucleotides, the CDR3 is TGTGCCAGCAGTCAGACAGGGGGCGCTGGGGCCAACGTCCTGACTTTC.

The V and J genes are TRBV29-1 and TRBJ2-1, with 9 bases matching TRBD1. CDR1 and CDR2 (germline): SQVTM, ANQGSEA. The CDR3 length is 14 residues. The V segment lost 7 bases and the J segment 5 bases; nucleotides outside the gene matches: 9. The DNA for the CDR3 is TGCAGCGGGGCCGGGACAGGGAGGAACAATGAGCAGTTCTTC. Its translation is CSGAGTGRNNEQFF.

The V call is TRBV12-3 or TRBV12-4, the J call TRBJ1-1; D gene unclear. The CDR3 contains 16 residues. The ends were cut back, 4 bases at V and 7 bases at J, with 22 bases in the middle. The CDR3 DNA follows: TGTGCCAGCAGTTCCCAGTTCGCTCAACTTGAGAGTGAAGCTTTCTTT. Translated: CASSSQFAQLESEAFF.

This clonotype occurred a few times. V is TRBV9 and J is TRBJ1-5; maybe TRBD1 (6 bases). The CDR3 spans 15 residues. Trimming stripped 0 bases from V and 1 base from J, with 8 bases between. CDR1 SGDLS and CDR2 YYNGEE come from the germline V gene. Written as DNA, the CDR3 is TGTGCCAGCAGCGTAGGGGGGCAGAGCAATCAGCCCCAGCATTTT. Its protein is CASSVGGQSNQPQHF.

This chain joins TRBV28 and TRBJ1-1; tentatively, D is TRBD1 (5 bases). The CDR3 is 13 amino acids. Deletions cut 7 bases from V and 1 base from J, with 10 bases between. Germline V gene lookup returns CDR1 MDHEN and CDR2 SYDVKM. The CDR3 sequence: CASIQGGNTEAFF. The CDR3 DNA follows: TGTGCCAGCATCCAGGGAGGGAACACTGAAGCTTTCTTT.

About this clonotype itself: A read error may account for a junction end that differs from germline. This CDR3 reads CASGFRFSGDTQYF. The CDR3 nucleotides are TGTGCCAGCGGCTTCCGATTTAGTGGGGATACGCAGTATTTT. The chain recombines TRBV5-6 with TRBJ2-3; no clear D. CDR1 SGHDT and CDR2 YYEEEE come from the germline V gene. The CDR3 extends over 14 amino acids.

The CDR3 reads CAISSREDEKLFF. CDR3 nucleotide sequence: TGTGCCATCTCATCCAGGGAAGATGAAAAACTGTTTTTT. This sequence joins TRBV10-3 and TRBJ1-4; maybe TRBD1 (5 bases). There are 13 residues in the CDR3. Trimming left V 8 bases short and J 6 bases short, with 13 bases between. Germline V gives CDR1 ENHRY, CDR2 SYGVKD.

The chain recombines TRBV4-3 with TRBJ2-3; 9 nucleotides agree with TRBD2. Trimming at V came to 0 bases and at J to 5 bases, leaving 6 bases not matched to a gene. Germline-derived CDR1 and CDR2 are LGHNA and YSLEER. The CDR3 has 16 residues. As DNA, the CDR3 is TGCGCCAGCAGCCAAGATCCCGCGGGGGGGATAGATACGCAGTATTTT. This gives the protein CASSQDPAGGIDTQYF.

CDR3 bases: TGTGCCAGCATGGCGGGGGCCAGAACCCGGACAGATACGCAGTATTTT. It codes for CASMAGARTRTDTQYF. The rearrangement uses TRBV12-3 or TRBV12-4 and TRBJ2-3, with a tentative D call TRBD2 (7 bases). The CDR3 has 16 amino acids. V was trimmed by 7 bases and J by 3 bases, leaving 20 bases between them.

This clonotype was detected only a few times. The rearrangement links TRBV7-3 to TRBJ1-1, with D unresolved. This CDR3 has 13 amino acids. Trimming pared 6 bases from V and 0 bases from J, leaving 8 bases between. Germline assignment: CDR1 SGHTA and CDR2 FQGTGA. The CDR3: CASSRDVNTEAFF. In DNA form, the CDR3 reads TGTGCCAGCAGTCGAGACGTGAACACTGAAGCTTTCTTT.

V is TRBV7-3 and J is TRBJ1-2; D is undetermined. Germline CDR1 SGHTA, CDR2 FQGTGA. CDR3 length: 15 residues. V lost 2 bases, J lost 8 bases, and 18 bases lay in between. The DNA for the CDR3 is TGTGCCAGCAGCTTACTCCCAGGCCCGACTGCGGGCTACACCTTC. Amino acid sequence: CASSLLPGPTAGYTF.

V gene TRBV20-1 combines with J gene TRBJ2-1; D possibly corresponds to TRBD2 (6 bases). V shed 6 bases and J shed 0 bases, with 15 bases lying between them. This CDR3 comprises 15 residues. In germline, CDR1 is DFQATT, CDR2 SNEGSKA (reference sequence). This chain's CDR3 is CSAFLARSSYNEQFF. CDR3 nucleotides: TGCAGTGCGTTCCTAGCGAGAAGCTCCTACAATGAGCAGTTCTTC.

This chain joins TRBV4-1 and TRBJ2-7; a weak D match, TRBD2 (5 bases). Trimming cost V 1 base and J 7 bases, with 20 bases left between them. The germline V gene encodes CDR1 MGHRA and CDR2 YSYEKL. The CDR3 spans 16 residues. CDR3 protein: CASSQGTVWESEEQYF. The CDR3 DNA reads as TGCGCCAGCAGCCAAGGTACCGTTTGGGAGTCGGAGGAGCAGTACTTC.

This clonotype was counted once. The chain carries TRBV5-8 and TRBJ2-3; 10 bases fit TRBD2. CDR3 length: 15 residues. The V and J ends lost 4 bases and 6 bases, in that order; junction bases with no gene match: 8. Germline loops: CDR1 SGHTS, CDR2 YDEGEE. CDR3 protein: CASSKGLARPDTQYF. DNA for the CDR3: TGTGCCAGCAGCAAGGGACTAGCGAGGCCGGATACGCAGTATTTT.

The V gene is TRBV28, the J gene TRBJ2-1; D gene unclear. V dropped 2 bases and J dropped 13 bases, with 12 bases sitting between them. CDR3 length equals 12 residues. Per the germline V gene, CDR1 is MDHEN and CDR2 is SYDVKM. The CDR3: CASSLTDTIQFF. In DNA, the CDR3 is TGTGCCAGCAGTTTAACAGATACGATACAGTTCTTC.

J is TRBJ2-4 and V is TRBV2; D is unresolved. V lost 6 bases to trimming and J lost 8 bases, with 23 bases between them. Per the germline V gene, CDR1 is SNHLY and CDR2 is FYNNEI. This CDR3 has 16 amino acids. CDR3 protein: CASSTKRVPLGDIQYF. The CDR3 DNA reads TGTGCCAGCAGCACCAAAAGGGTCCCTTTAGGAGACATTCAGTACTTC.

The chain uses TRBV6-5 and TRBJ2-4, with D perhaps given as TRBD1 or TRBD2 (6 bases each). The V end was cut by 2 bases, the J end by 15 bases, with 17 bases between. Germline V CDR1 and CDR2: MNHEY, SVGAGI. The CDR3 is 13 residues long. The CDR3: CASSYPDSAGLYF. The CDR3 DNA is TGTGCCAGCAGTTACCCGGACAGTGCGGGGTTGTACTTC.

This clonotype was counted a few times. An end of the junction does not agree with germline; a read error may underlie this. V and J are TRBV7-3 and TRBJ2-3, with 13 bases fitting TRBD2. Germline V gene data show CDR1 as SGHTA and CDR2 as FQGTGA. The CDR3 sequence is 17 residues long. The CDR3 region is CANSPIGLAGVTDTQYF. DNA of the CDR3: TGTGCCAACAGCCCGATCGGACTAGCGGGGGTCACAGATACGCAGTATTTT.

This clonotype was detected only a few times. The chain employs TRBV15 and TRBJ2-5, with no clear D. The better agreement between TRBJ2-7 and the DNA end casts doubt on the J call. CDR1 and CDR2 from the germline V gene are LNHNV and YYDKDF (reference sequence). This CDR3 contains 15 residues. The CDR3 region has the DNA TGTGCCACCAGTTTCCCGTCTAAGCGAGGCTACGAGCAGTACTTC. The encoded protein is CATSFPSKRGYEQYF.

The chain carries TRBV27 and TRBJ1-5, with D possibly being TRBD1 (5 bases). Germline assignment: CDR1 MNHEY and CDR2 SMNVEV (reference sequence). Trimming left V 6 bases short and J 4 bases short, with 16 bases between. The CDR3 totals 15 residues. The CDR3 DNA sequence: TGTGCCAGCAGCCTGGGACCGAGAGGGAATCAGCCCCAGCATTTT. Its translation: CASSLGPRGNQPQHF.

The chain is built from TRBV7-9 and TRBJ1-6; D is undetermined. The V gene lost 2 bases and the J gene lost 10 bases, with 18 bases spanning the gap. The CDR3 covers 16 residues. CDR1 is SEHNR and CDR2 is FQNEAQ in the germline V gene (reference sequence). For the CDR3, the DNA is TGTGCCAGCAGCTTATTACCCGAGGTACCAAACTCACCCCTCCACTTT. It is translated as CASSLLPEVPNSPLHF.

This clonotype was detected many times. The chain links TRBV29-1 to TRBJ2-1, with a possible D match to TRBD2 (6 bases). Germline loops: CDR1 SQVTM, CDR2 ANQGSEA. Trimming took off 3 bases at V and 2 bases at J, with 11 bases between the two ends. CDR3 size: 14 residues. The CDR3 sequence: CSVDKERAYNEQFF. DNA for the CDR3: TGCAGCGTTGATAAGGAGCGGGCCTACAATGAGCAGTTCTTC.